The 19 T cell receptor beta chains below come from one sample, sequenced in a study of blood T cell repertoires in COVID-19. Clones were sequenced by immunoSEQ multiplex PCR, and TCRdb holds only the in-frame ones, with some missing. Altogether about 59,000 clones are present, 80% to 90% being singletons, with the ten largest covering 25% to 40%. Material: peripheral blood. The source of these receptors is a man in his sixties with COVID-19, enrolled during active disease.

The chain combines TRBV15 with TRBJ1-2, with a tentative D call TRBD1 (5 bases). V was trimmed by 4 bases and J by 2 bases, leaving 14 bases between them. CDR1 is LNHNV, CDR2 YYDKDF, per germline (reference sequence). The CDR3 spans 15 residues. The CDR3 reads CATSILGGRNYGYTF. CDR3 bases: TGTGCCACCAGCATCTTGGGGGGACGGAACTATGGCTACACCTTC. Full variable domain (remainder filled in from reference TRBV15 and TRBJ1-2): DAMVIQNPRYQVTQFGKPVTLSCSQTLNHNVMYWYQQKSSQAPKLLFHYYDKDFNNEADTPDNFQSRRPNTSFCFLDIRSPGLGDTAMYLCATSILGGRNYGYTFGSGTRLTVV.

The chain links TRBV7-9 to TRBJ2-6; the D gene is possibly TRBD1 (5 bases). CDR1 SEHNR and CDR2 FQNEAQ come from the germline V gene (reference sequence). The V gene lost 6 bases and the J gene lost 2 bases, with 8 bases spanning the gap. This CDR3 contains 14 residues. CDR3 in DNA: TGTGCCAGCAGTTCAGGGCCTGGGGCCAACGTCCTGACTTTC. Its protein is CASSSGPGANVLTF.

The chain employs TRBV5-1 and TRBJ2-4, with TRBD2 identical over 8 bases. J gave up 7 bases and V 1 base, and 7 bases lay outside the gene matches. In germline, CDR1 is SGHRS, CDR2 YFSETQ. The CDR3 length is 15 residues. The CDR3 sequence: CASSLNGGARNIQYF. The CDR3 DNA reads TGCGCCAGCAGCTTGAACGGGGGGGCCCGGAACATTCAGTACTTC. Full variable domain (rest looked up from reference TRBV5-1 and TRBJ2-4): KAGVTQTPRYLIKTRGQQVTLSCSPISGHRSVSWYQQTPGQGLQFLFEYFSETQRNKGNFPGRFSGRQFSNSRSEMNVSTLELGDSALYLCASSLNGGARNIQYFGAGTRLSVL.

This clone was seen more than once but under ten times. This CDR3 reads CASSLQGGAGSPLHF. The CDR3 bases are TGTGCCAGCAGCTTACAAGGGGGGGCAGGTTCACCCCTCCACTTT. This chain links TRBV7-9 with TRBJ1-6, with D possibly being TRBD1 (6 bases). Germline CDR1 is SEHNR and CDR2 is FQNEAQ (reference sequence). V was trimmed by 2 bases and J by 9 bases, leaving 14 bases between them. The length of the CDR3 is 15 residues.

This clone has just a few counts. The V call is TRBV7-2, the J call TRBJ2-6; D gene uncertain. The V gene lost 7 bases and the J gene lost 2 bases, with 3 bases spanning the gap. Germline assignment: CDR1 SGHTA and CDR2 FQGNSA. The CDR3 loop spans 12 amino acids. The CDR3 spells CASTPGANVLTF. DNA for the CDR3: TGTGCCAGCACTCCTGGGGCCAACGTCCTGACTTTC.

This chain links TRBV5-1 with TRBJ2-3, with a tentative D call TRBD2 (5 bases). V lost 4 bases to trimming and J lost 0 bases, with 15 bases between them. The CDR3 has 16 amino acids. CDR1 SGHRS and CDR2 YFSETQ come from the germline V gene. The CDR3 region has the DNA TGCGCCAGCAGCCCCTACGGGATCACTAGCACAGATACGCAGTATTTT. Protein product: CASSPYGITSTDTQYF.

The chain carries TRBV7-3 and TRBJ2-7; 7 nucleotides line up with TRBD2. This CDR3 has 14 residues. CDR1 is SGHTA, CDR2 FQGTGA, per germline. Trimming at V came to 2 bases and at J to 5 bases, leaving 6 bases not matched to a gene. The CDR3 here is CASSLQGTIDEQYF. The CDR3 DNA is TGTGCCAGCAGCTTACAAGGGACTATCGACGAGCAGTACTTC. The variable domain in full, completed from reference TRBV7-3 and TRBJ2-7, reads GAGVSQTPSNKVTEKGKYVELRCDPISGHTALYWYRQSLGQGPEFLIYFQGTGAADDSGLPNDRFFAVRPEGSVSTLKIQRTERGDSAVYLCASSLQGTIDEQYFGPGTRLTVT.

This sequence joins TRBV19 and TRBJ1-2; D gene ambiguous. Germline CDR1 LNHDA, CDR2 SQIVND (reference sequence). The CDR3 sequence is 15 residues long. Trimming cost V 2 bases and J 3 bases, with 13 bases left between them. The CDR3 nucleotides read TGTGCCAGTAGTATACCCTCCGCAGGTGACTATGGCTACACCTTC. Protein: CASSIPSAGDYGYTF.

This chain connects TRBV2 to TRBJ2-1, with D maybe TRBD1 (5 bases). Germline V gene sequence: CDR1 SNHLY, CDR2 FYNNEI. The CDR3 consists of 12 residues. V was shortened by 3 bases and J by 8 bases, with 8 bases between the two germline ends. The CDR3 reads CASSDQGDEQFF. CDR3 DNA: TGTGCCAGCAGTGACCAGGGTGATGAGCAGTTCTTC. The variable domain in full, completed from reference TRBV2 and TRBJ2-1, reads EPEVTQTPSHQVTQMGQEVILRCVPISNHLYFYWYRQILGQKVEFLVSFYNNEISEKSEIFDDQFSVERPDGSNFTLKIRSTKLEDSAMYFCASSDQGDEQFFGPGTRLTVL.

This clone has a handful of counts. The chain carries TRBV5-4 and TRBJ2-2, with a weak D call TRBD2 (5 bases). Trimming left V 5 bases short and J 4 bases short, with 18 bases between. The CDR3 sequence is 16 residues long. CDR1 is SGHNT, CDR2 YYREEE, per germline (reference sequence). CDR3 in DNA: TGTGCCAGCAGTCCCGGGCCAACTCGGGGCACCGGGGAGCTGTTTTTT. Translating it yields CASSPGPTRGTGELFF.

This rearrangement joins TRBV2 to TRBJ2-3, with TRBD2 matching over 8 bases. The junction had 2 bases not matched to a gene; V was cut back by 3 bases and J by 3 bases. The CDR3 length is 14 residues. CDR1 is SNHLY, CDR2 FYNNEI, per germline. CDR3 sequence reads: CASSDKRGTDTQYF. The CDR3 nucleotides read TGTGCCAGCAGTGATAAGCGGGGGACAGATACGCAGTATTTT.

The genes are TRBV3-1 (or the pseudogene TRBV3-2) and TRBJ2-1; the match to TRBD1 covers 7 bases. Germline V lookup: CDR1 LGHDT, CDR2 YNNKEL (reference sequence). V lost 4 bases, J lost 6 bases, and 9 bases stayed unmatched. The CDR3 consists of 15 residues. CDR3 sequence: CASSLGQVIVNEQFF. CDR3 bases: TGTGCCAGCAGCCTTGGACAGGTAATCGTCAATGAGCAGTTCTTC.

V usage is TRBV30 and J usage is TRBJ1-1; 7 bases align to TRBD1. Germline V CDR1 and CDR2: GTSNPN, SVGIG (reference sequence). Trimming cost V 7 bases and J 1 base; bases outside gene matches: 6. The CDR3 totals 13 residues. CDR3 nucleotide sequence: TGTGCCTTGACCCGGGACAGGAACACTGAAGCTTTCTTT. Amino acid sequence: CALTRDRNTEAFF.

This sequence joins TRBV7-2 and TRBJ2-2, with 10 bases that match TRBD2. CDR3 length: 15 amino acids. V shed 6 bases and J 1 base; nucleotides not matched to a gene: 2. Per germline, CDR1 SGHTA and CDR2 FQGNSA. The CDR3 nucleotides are TGTGCCAGCAGTCCTAGCGGGAGGAACACCGGGGAGCTGTTTTTT. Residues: CASSPSGRNTGELFF.

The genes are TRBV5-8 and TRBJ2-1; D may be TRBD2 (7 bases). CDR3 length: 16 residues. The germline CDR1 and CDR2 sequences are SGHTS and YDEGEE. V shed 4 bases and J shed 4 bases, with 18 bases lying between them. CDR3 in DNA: TGTGCCAGCAGCCGGCAGGGGCTAGCGGTTTACAATGAGCAGTTCTTC. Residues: CASSRQGLAVYNEQFF.

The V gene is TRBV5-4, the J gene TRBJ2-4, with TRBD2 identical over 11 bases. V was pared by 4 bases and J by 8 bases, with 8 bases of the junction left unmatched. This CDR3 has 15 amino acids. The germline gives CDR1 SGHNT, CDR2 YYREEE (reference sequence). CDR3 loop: CASSDLAGGGYIQYF. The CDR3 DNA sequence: TGTGCCAGCAGCGACCTAGCGGGGGGCGGGTACATTCAGTACTTC. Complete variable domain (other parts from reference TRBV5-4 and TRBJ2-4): ETGVTQSPTHLIKTRGQQVTLRCSSQSGHNTVSWYQQALGQGPQFIFQYYREEENGRGNFPPRFSGLQFPNYSSELNVNALELDDSALYLCASSDLAGGGYIQYFGAGTRLSVL.

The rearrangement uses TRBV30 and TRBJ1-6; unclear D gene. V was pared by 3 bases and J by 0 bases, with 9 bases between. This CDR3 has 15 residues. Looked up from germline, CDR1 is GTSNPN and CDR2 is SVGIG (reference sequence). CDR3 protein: CAWRTGSSYNSPLHF. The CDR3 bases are TGTGCCTGGAGGACGGGTAGCTCCTATAATTCACCCCTCCACTTT.

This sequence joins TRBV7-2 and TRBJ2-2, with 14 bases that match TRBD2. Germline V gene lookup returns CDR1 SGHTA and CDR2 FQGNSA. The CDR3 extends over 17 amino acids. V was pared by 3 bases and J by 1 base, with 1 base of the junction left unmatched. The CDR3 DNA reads TGTGCCAGCAGCTTCGGGACTAGCGGGAGGAACACCGGGGAGCTGTTTTTT. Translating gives CASSFGTSGRNTGELFF.

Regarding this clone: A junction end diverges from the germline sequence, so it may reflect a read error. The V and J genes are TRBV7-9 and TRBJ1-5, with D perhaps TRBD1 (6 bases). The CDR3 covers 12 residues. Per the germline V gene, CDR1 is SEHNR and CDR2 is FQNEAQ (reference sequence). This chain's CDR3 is CASSSGDRAKSF. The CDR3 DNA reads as TGTGCCAGCAGCTCAGGGGACCGGGCCAAGAGTTTT.